This T cell receptor beta chain was identified in a study of vaccination and CD4 T cells after COVID-19. Study-wide context: The cells in question were stimulated using overlapping spike peptides derived from SARS-CoV-2, HCoV-NL63, HCoV-OC43 and HCoV-229E.

There are 18 residues in the CDR3. The germline gives CDR1 SEHNR, CDR2 FQNEAQ (reference sequence). V was cut by 5 bases and J by 3 bases, with 22 bases left in between. Treatment noted: roughly 11-day PBMC culture with coronavirus spike peptide pools or control peptides (ViraFEST assay). Per-well cultures of 1.8 million or so PBMCs received about 10 IU/ml IL-2 and approximately 9.4 ug/ml peptide pools. As concerns this clonotype: Its antigen is not identified.

CD4+ T cells that had been cultured provided DNA sequenced with the Oncomine TCR Beta short-read assay. TCRdb ran MiXCR on the PCR reads and lists one entry per CDR3 protein. The sample has about 21,000 distinct CDR3 sequences, roughly 60% seen once. The source material was CD4+ T cells from blood, cultured in vitro, sampled before SARS-CoV-2 vaccination. This receptor was obtained from a human donor who received a COVID-19 vaccine. The rearrangement joins TRBV7-9 to TRBJ2-2; D may be TRBD1 or TRBD2 (6 bases each). CDR3 in amino acids: CASSLKVRGQGYTGELFF. In DNA, the CDR3 is TGTGCCAGCAGCCTGAAGGTCCGGGGGCAGGGGTACACCGGGGAGCTGTTTTTT.